Presented here are 14 T cell receptor beta chains from one specimen sequenced in a study of T cell changes during pregnancy in multiple sclerosis (dated by TCRdb to about 2019). Receptors were amplified or captured by the immunoSEQ multiplex PCR assay. TCRdb provides this immuneACCESS table in a form limited to in-frame rearrangements. Some clones are lacking; in checked studies, under half of them reflect an unresolved V gene, and why the rest are absent is not known. Present in this sample are about 41,000 clones, more than 90% of which were seen just once. 6% to 7% of the sample lies in the top ten. Material: CD8+ T cells from peripheral blood mononuclear cells, obtained in the third trimester of pregnancy. These receptors all come from a female donor with multiple sclerosis, enrolled in a pregnancy study.

The chain recombines TRBV6-1 with TRBJ2-1; TRBD2 agrees at 11 bases. This CDR3 comprises 15 residues. Losses at the gene ends were 2 bases for V and 6 bases for J; bases not matched to a gene: 3. Germline loops: CDR1 MNHNS, CDR2 SASEGT. As DNA, the CDR3 is TGTGCCAGCAGTGAAATTACTAGCGGGAGCAATGAGCAGTTCTTC. Amino acids: CASSEITSGSNEQFF.

This clone was seen only a few times. The chain couples TRBV30 to TRBJ1-1; D not certain. V lost 0 bases to trimming and J lost 4 bases, with 9 bases between them. The CDR3 length is 13 residues. Germline loops: CDR1 GTSNPN, CDR2 SVGIG (reference sequence). As DNA, the CDR3 is TGTGCCTGGAGTGTTACAGTCGGCACTGAAGCTTTCTTT. It codes for CAWSVTVGTEAFF.

The J gene is TRBJ2-7, the V gene TRBV10-3; TRBD1 matches at 8 bases. CDR1 is ENHRY, CDR2 SYGVKD, per germline. The CDR3 extends over 14 amino acids. Losses at the gene ends were 4 bases for V and 0 bases for J; bases not matched to a gene: 2. The CDR3 nucleotides read TGTGCCATCAGTGGGGACAGGAGCTCCTACGAGCAGTACTTC. Protein: CAISGDRSSYEQYF.

The rearrangement joins TRBV19 to TRBJ2-7; 8 bases align to TRBD1. The germline CDR1 and CDR2 sequences are LNHDA and SQIVND (reference sequence). The CDR3 loop spans 13 amino acids. V lost 3 bases and J lost 3; bases outside the gene matches: 1. DNA of the CDR3: TGTGCCAGTAGTATCACAGGGGGCTACGAGCAGTACTTC. It is translated as CASSITGGYEQYF.

J is TRBJ1-1 and V is TRBV4-1; the match to TRBD1 covers 8 bases. After removal of 3 bases from V and 1 base from J, the junction contained 4 bases not matched to a gene. Germline CDR1 is MGHRA and CDR2 is YSYEKL. The CDR3 is 15 residues long. The CDR3 region has the DNA TGCGCCAGCAGCCAGGACAGGGCTAGGAACACTGAAGCTTTCTTT. As protein: CASSQDRARNTEAFF.

This clone was recorded a few times. This sequence joins TRBV7-9 and TRBJ1-4, with a tentative D call TRBD1 (5 bases). The CDR3 runs 16 residues. From germline, CDR1 is SEHNR and CDR2 FQNEAQ (reference sequence). V shed 0 bases and J shed 8 bases, with 16 bases lying between them. The CDR3 nucleotides read TGTGCCAGCAGCTTAGCTGTGGCAGGGCAAGGGGAAAAACTGTTTTTT. It yields the protein CASSLAVAGQGEKLFF.

The chain links TRBV27 to TRBJ2-3, with 8 bases lining up with TRBD2. With V trimmed by 4 bases and J by 2 bases, 14 bases remained unmatched. Germline V gives CDR1 MNHEY, CDR2 SMNVEV (reference sequence). The CDR3 length is 18 residues. CDR3 nucleotide sequence: TGTGCCAGCAGTTCCTTGTGGGGGAGTAGCGGGATCACAGATACGCAGTATTTT. Encoded protein: CASSSLWGSSGITDTQYF.

This clone has just one count. The rearrangement uses TRBV9 and TRBJ2-3; the D is unclear. The germline gives CDR1 SGDLS, CDR2 YYNGEE. Trimming shortened V by 0 bases and J by 4 bases, and 12 bases separated the two germline ends. This CDR3 has 15 residues. The CDR3 bases are TGTGCCAGCAGCGTAGAGGAGACTCGCGCAGATACGCAGTATTTT. It codes for CASSVEETRADTQYF.

The rearrangement joins TRBV6-6 to TRBJ2-3; D is ambiguous. Trimming left V 6 bases short and J 2 bases short, with 9 bases between. CDR1 is MNHNY and CDR2 is SVGAGI in the germline V gene (reference sequence). This CDR3 region has 13 residues. The CDR3 spells CASSLTTTDTQYF. For the CDR3, the DNA is TGTGCCAGCAGCCTCACTACCACAGATACGCAGTATTTT.

The gene calls are TRBV28 and TRBJ1-2; no clear D. The V end lost 1 base, the J end lost 7 bases, and 10 bases lay between the germline ends. This CDR3 spans 13 amino acids. Per the germline V gene, CDR1 is MDHEN and CDR2 is SYDVKM. This CDR3 reads CASSLFDFGGYTF. The CDR3 coding sequence is TGTGCCAGCAGTTTATTTGATTTCGGTGGCTACACCTTC.

The gene calls are TRBV7-3 and TRBJ2-2; D gene ambiguous. Deletions cut 3 bases from V and 4 bases from J, with 6 bases between. Germline CDR1 and CDR2: SGHTA and FQGTGA. The CDR3 is 13 amino acids. CDR3: CASSFLGTGELFF. Here the CDR3 DNA reads TGTGCCAGCAGCTTTCTAGGCACCGGGGAGCTGTTTTTT.

The rearrangement joins TRBV7-9 to TRBJ2-1, with 8 bases identical to TRBD2. The junction had 5 bases not matched to a gene; V was cut back by 1 base and J by 0 bases. Germline lookup yields CDR1 SEHNR and CDR2 FQNEAQ (reference sequence). The CDR3 is 17 residues long. CDR3 sequence reads: CASSLGGREVSYNEQFF. CDR3 sequence (DNA): TGTGCCAGCAGCTTAGGGGGGCGGGAGGTCTCCTACAATGAGCAGTTCTTC.

V is TRBV19 and J is TRBJ1-2, with 7 nucleotides matching TRBD1. Germline CDR1 LNHDA, CDR2 SQIVND (reference sequence). The CDR3 loop spans 14 amino acids. V was clipped by 5 bases and J by 4 bases; unmatched bases: 7. The CDR3 bases are TGTGCCAGTAGTTATTCCGGGACAGTCTATGGCTACACCTTC. The encoded protein is CASSYSGTVYGYTF.

V is TRBV6-1 and J is TRBJ2-7; a weak D match, TRBD2 (6 bases). Trimming shortened V by 1 base and J by 3 bases, and 10 bases separated the two germline ends. The CDR3 length is 14 residues. Germline CDR1 MNHNS, CDR2 SASEGT. DNA for the CDR3: TGTGCCAGCAGTGAAGGGGGACTGGACTACGAGCAGTACTTC. It specifies CASSEGGLDYEQYF.